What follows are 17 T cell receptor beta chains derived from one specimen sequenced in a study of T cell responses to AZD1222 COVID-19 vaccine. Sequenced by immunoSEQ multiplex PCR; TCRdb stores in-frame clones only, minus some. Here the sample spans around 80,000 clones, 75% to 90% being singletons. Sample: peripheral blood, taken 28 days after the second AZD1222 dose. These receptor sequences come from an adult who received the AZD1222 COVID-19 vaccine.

The CDR3 region has the DNA TGTGCCAGCAGTTCACCTACAGGGGGAAGGTATACTGAAGCTTTCTTT. Translation gives CASSSPTGGRYTEAFF. The genes are TRBV5-4 and TRBJ1-1; 8 bases agree with TRBD1. In germline, CDR1 is SGHNT, CDR2 YYREEE (reference sequence). The ends lost 5 bases at V and 5 bases at J; junction bases unmatched: 14. This CDR3 is built from 16 residues.

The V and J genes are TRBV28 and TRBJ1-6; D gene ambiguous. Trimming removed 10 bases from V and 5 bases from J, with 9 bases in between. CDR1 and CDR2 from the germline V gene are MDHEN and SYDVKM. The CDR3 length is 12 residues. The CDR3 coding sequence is TGTGCCACCCAGTCTCATAATTCACCCCTCCACTTT. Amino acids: CATQSHNSPLHF.

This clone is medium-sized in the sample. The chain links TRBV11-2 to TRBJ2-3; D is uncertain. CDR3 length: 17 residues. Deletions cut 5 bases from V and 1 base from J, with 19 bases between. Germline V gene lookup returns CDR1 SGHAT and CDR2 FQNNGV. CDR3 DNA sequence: TGTGCCAGCAGCCTATCTCCGGGTACGTTTGGCACAGATACGCAGTATTTT. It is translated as CASSLSPGTFGTDTQYF. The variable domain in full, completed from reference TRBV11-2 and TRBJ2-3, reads EAGVAQSPRYKIIEKRQSVAFWCNPISGHATLYWYQQILGQGPKLLIQFQNNGVVDDSQLPKDRFSAERLKGVDSTLKIQPAKLEDSAVYLCASSLSPGTFGTDTQYFGPGTRLTVL.

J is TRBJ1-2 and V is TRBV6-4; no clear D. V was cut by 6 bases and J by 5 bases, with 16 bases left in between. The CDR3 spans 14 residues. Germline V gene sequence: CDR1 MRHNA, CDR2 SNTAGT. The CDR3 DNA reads TGTGCCAGCAGCCATGGACCGATACTGTATGGCTACACCTTC. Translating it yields CASSHGPILYGYTF.

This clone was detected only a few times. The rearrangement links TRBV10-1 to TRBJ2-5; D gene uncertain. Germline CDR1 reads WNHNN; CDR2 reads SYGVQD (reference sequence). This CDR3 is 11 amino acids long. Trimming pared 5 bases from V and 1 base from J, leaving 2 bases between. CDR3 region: CASSSQETQYF. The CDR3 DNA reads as TGCGCCAGCAGTAGCCAAGAGACCCAGTACTTC.

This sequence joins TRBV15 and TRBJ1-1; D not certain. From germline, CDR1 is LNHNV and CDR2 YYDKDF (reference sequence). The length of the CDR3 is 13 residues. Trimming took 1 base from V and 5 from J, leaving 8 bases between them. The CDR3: CATSRAPRTEAFF. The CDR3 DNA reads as TGTGCCACCAGCAGAGCGCCACGAACTGAAGCTTTCTTT.

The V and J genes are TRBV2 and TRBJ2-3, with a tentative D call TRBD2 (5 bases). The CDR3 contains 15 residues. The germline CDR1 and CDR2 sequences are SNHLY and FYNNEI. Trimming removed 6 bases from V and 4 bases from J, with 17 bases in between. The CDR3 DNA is TGTGCCAGCAGCCTAGCCGGGTTGGGAGCAGATACGCAGTATTTT. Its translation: CASSLAGLGADTQYF.

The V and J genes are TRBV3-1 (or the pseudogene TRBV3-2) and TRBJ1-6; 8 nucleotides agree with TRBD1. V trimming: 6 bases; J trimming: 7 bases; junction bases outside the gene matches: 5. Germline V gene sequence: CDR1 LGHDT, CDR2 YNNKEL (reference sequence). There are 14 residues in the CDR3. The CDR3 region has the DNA TGTGCCAGCAGTCCAAGGACAGGGAATTCACCCCTCCACTTT. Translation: CASSPRTGNSPLHF.

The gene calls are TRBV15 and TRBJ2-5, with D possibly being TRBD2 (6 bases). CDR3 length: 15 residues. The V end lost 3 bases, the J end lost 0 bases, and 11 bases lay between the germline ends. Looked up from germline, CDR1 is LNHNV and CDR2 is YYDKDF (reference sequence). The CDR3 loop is CATSSPLAYQETQYF. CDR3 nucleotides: TGTGCCACCAGCAGCCCTCTAGCGTACCAAGAGACCCAGTACTTC.

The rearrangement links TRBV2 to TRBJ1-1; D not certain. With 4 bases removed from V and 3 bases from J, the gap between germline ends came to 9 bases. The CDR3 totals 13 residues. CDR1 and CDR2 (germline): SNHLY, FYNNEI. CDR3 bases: TGTGCCAGCAGTGGGCAGGCGTACACTGAAGCTTTCTTT. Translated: CASSGQAYTEAFF.

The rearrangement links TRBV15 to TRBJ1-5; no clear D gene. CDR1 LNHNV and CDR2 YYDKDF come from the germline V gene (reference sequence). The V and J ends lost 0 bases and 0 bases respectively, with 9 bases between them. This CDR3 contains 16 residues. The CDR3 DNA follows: TGTGCCACCAGCAGAGATGGCGCATATAGCAATCAGCCCCAGCATTTT. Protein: CATSRDGAYSNQPQHF.

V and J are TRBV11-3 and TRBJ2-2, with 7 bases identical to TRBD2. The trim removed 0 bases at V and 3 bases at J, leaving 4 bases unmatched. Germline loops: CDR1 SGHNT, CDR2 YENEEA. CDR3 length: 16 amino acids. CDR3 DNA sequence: TGTGCCAGCAGCTTAGATCAGGGAGGGTACACCGGGGAGCTGTTTTTT. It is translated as CASSLDQGGYTGELFF. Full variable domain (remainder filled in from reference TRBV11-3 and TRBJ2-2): EAGVVQSPRYKIIEKKQPVAFWCNPISGHNTLYWYLQNLGQGPELLIRYENEEAVDDSQLPKDRFSAERLKGVDSTLKIQPAELGDSAVYLCASSLDQGGYTGELFFGEGSRLTVL.

The CDR3 nucleotides are TGTGCCAGCAGCTCTGAAGACGGTGCGCGCGAGACCCAGTACTTC. This translates into CASSSEDGARETQYF. The V gene is TRBV5-5, the J gene TRBJ2-5; no clear D. The V end was cut by 3 bases, the J end by 5 bases, with 17 bases between. The V gene's germline CDR1 is SGHKS and CDR2 YYEKEE (reference sequence). The CDR3 loop spans 15 amino acids.

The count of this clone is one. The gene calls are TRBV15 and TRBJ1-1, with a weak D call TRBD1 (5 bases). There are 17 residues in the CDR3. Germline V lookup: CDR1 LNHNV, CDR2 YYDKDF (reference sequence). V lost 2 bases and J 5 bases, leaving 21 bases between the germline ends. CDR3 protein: CATSRLLTGSRGTEAFF. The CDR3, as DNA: TGTGCCACCAGCAGACTCTTGACCGGGTCCCGGGGGACTGAAGCTTTCTTT.

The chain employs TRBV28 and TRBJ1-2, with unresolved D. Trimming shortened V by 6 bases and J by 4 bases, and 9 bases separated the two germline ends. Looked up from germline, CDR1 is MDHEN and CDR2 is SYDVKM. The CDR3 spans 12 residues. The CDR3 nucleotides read TGTGCCAGCAGGGGTTTGGGCTATGGCTACACCTTC. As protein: CASRGLGYGYTF.

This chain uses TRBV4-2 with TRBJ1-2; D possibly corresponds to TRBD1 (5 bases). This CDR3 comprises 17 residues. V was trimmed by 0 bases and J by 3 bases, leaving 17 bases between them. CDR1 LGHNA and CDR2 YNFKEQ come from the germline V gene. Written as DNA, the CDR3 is TGTGCCAGCAGCCAAGATGAGGGACGCATCTCGGACTATGGCTACACCTTC. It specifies CASSQDEGRISDYGYTF.

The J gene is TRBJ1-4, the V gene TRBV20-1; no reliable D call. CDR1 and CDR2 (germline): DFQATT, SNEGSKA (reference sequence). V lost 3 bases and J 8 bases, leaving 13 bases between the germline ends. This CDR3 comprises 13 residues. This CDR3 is CSASKGLDEKLFF. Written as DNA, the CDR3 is TGCAGTGCTAGTAAAGGGCTGGACGAAAAACTGTTTTTT.